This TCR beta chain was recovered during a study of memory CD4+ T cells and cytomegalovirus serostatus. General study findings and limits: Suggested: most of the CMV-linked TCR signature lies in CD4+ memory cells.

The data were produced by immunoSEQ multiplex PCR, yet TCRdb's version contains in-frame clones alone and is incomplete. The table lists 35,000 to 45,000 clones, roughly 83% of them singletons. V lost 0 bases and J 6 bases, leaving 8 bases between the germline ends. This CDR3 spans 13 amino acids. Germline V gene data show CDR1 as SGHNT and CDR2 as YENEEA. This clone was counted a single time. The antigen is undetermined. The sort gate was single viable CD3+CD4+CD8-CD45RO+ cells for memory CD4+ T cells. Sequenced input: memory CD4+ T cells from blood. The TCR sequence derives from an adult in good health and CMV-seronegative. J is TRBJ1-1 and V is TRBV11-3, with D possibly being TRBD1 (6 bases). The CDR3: CASSLDRGAEAFF. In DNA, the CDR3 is TGTGCCAGCAGCTTAGACAGGGGTGCTGAAGCTTTCTTT.